These T cell receptor beta chains were read from a single sample in a study of shared clonotypes between healthy human individuals. TCRdb keeps only in-frame clones here, not all; method: immunoSEQ multiplex PCR. The top ten hold 0.9% to 1.5% of the sample, which has about 1,800,000 clones, about 95% seen once. The sample consisted of naive CD8+ T cells sorted from blood. Receptor source: a man between 18 and 35 years old in good health. Both conserved end residues are part of each CDR3. The order of the fields is J gene, CDR3 length, D gene, clone size, V gene, CDR3 protein, CDR3 DNA. D genes are given only for firm matches. Rows may omit the clone size; those that give it use once, few, many or a size class.

J gene: TRBJ1-2
CDR3 length: 15
D gene: TRBD1
clone size: -
V gene: TRBV6-1
CDR3 protein: CASSPRGQGNYGYTF
CDR3 DNA: TGTGCCAGCAGTCCACGGGGACAGGGGAACTATGGCTACACCTTC

J gene: TRBJ2-2
CDR3 length: 13
D gene: -
clone size: once
V gene: TRBV7-3
CDR3 protein: CASSLTGPGELFF
CDR3 DNA: TGTGCCAGCAGCTTAACGGGGCCCGGGGAGCTGTTTTTT

J gene: TRBJ2-3
CDR3 length: 14
D gene: -
clone size: -
V gene: TRBV13
CDR3 protein: CASSLGGVTDTQYF
CDR3 DNA: TGTGCCAGCAGCTTAGGGGGGGTCACAGATACGCAGTATTTT

J gene: TRBJ2-7
CDR3 length: 17
D gene: TRBD1
clone size: once
V gene: TRBV13
CDR3 protein: CASSEGHPETGPYEQYF
CDR3 DNA: TGTGCCAGCAGCGAGGGACATCCCGAGACAGGGCCCTACGAGCAGTACTTC

J gene: TRBJ2-5
CDR3 length: 14
D gene: TRBD2
clone size: -
V gene: TRBV7-9
CDR3 protein: CASSEWGGQETQYF
CDR3 DNA: TGTGCCAGCAGTGAATGGGGGGGCCAAGAGACCCAGTACTTC

J gene: TRBJ2-7
CDR3 length: 14
D gene: -
clone size: -
V gene: TRBV6-1
CDR3 protein: CATSYGDTTYEQYF
CDR3 DNA: TGTGCCACCAGCTATGGAGACACTACCTACGAGCAGTACTTC

J gene: TRBJ2-2
CDR3 length: 17
D gene: -
clone size: once
V gene: TRBV5-1
CDR3 protein: CASGVGILQKDTGELFF
CDR3 DNA: TGCGCCAGCGGTGTGGGAATACTACAAAAAGACACCGGGGAGCTGTTTTTT

J gene: TRBJ1-5
CDR3 length: 15
D gene: -
clone size: -
V gene: TRBV21-1
CDR3 protein: CASSKNPTGVSPQHF
CDR3 DNA: TGTGCCAGCAGCAAAAACCCCACAGGGGTATCTCCCCAGCATTTT

J gene: TRBJ2-7
CDR3 length: 15
D gene: TRBD1
clone size: -
V gene: TRBV27
CDR3 protein: CASSLEGAGSYEQYF
CDR3 DNA: TGTGCCAGCAGTTTAGAGGGGGCTGGCTCCTACGAGCAGTACTTC

J gene: TRBJ2-3
CDR3 length: 14
D gene: -
clone size: -
V gene: TRBV6-1
CDR3 protein: CASSGWQGVDTQYF
CDR3 DNA: TGTGCCAGCAGTGGTTGGCAGGGTGTAGATACGCAGTATTTT

J gene: TRBJ2-2
CDR3 length: 11
D gene: -
clone size: -
V gene: TRBV29-1
CDR3 protein: CSVGVAGELFF
CDR3 DNA: TGCAGCGTTGGTGTTGCCGGGGAGCTGTTTTTT

J gene: TRBJ2-7
CDR3 length: 12
D gene: -
clone size: -
V gene: TRBV15
CDR3 protein: CATSNRDYEQYF
CDR3 DNA: TGTGCCACCAGCAACCGGGACTACGAGCAGTACTTC

J gene: TRBJ2-5
CDR3 length: 18
D gene: TRBD2
clone size: -
V gene: TRBV7-9
CDR3 protein: CASSLVVFAGGNQETQYF
CDR3 DNA: TGTGCCAGCAGCTTAGTGGTTTTCGCGGGAGGTAACCAAGAGACCCAGTACTTC

J gene: TRBJ2-1
CDR3 length: 13
D gene: -
clone size: -
V gene: TRBV27
CDR3 protein: CASGQSSYNEQFF
CDR3 DNA: TGTGCCAGCGGCCAGAGCTCCTACAATGAGCAGTTCTTC

J gene: TRBJ2-7
CDR3 length: 14
D gene: TRBD2
clone size: -
V gene: TRBV6-5
CDR3 protein: CASSPGLASYEQYF
CDR3 DNA: TGTGCCAGTAGCCCGGGACTAGCGAGCTACGAGCAGTACTTC

J gene: TRBJ1-1
CDR3 length: 12
D gene: -
clone size: -
V gene: TRBV5-1
CDR3 protein: CAPGQLNTEAFF
CDR3 DNA: TGCGCCCCCGGACAGTTGAACACTGAAGCTTTCTTT

J gene: TRBJ2-2
CDR3 length: 16
D gene: TRBD1
clone size: -
V gene: TRBV25-1
CDR3 protein: CASSEYRQGLTGELFF
CDR3 DNA: TGTGCCAGCAGTGAATATCGACAGGGGTTAACCGGGGAGCTGTTTTTT

J gene: TRBJ2-5
CDR3 length: 13
D gene: -
clone size: -
V gene: TRBV27
CDR3 protein: CASSFAGPETQYF
CDR3 DNA: TGTGCCAGCAGTTTTGCAGGGCCAGAGACCCAGTACTTC

J gene: TRBJ2-7
CDR3 length: 15
D gene: -
clone size: -
V gene: TRBV9
CDR3 protein: CASSEGGGSPYEQYF
CDR3 DNA: TGTGCCAGCAGCGAGGGGGGTGGAAGCCCCTACGAGCAGTACTTC

J gene: TRBJ2-2
CDR3 length: 15
D gene: TRBD2
clone size: -
V gene: TRBV6-5
CDR3 protein: CASSYTSGGTGELFF
CDR3 DNA: TGTGCCAGCAGTTACACTAGCGGGGGCACCGGGGAGCTGTTTTTT

J gene: TRBJ2-3
CDR3 length: 15
D gene: TRBD2
clone size: -
V gene: TRBV4-3
CDR3 protein: CASSRAGVLTDTQYF
CDR3 DNA: TGCGCCAGCAGCCGAGCGGGAGTTCTCACAGATACGCAGTATTTT

J gene: TRBJ1-1
CDR3 length: 13
D gene: -
clone size: -
V gene: TRBV6-1
CDR3 protein: CASSGGGYTEAFF
CDR3 DNA: TGTGCCAGCAGTGGGGGCGGGTACACTGAAGCTTTCTTT

J gene: TRBJ1-1
CDR3 length: 15
D gene: TRBD1
clone size: -
V gene: TRBV28
CDR3 protein: CASSLLPGQLLTPFF
CDR3 DNA: TGTGCCAGCAGTTTATTGCCGGGACAGCTACTTACCCCTTTCTTT

J gene: TRBJ2-5
CDR3 length: 14
D gene: -
clone size: -
V gene: TRBV27
CDR3 protein: CASSFGTTQETQYF
CDR3 DNA: TGTGCCAGCAGTTTCGGGACAACACAAGAGACCCAGTACTTC

J gene: TRBJ2-1
CDR3 length: 15
D gene: TRBD2
clone size: -
V gene: TRBV6-5
CDR3 protein: CASRFGLAGGNEQFF
CDR3 DNA: TGTGCCAGCAGATTCGGACTAGCGGGAGGCAATGAGCAGTTCTTC

J gene: TRBJ2-7
CDR3 length: 15
D gene: TRBD1
clone size: -
V gene: TRBV7-9
CDR3 protein: CASSPGQGRDYEQYF
CDR3 DNA: TGTGCCAGCAGCCCCGGACAGGGGAGGGACTACGAGCAGTACTTC

J gene: TRBJ1-2
CDR3 length: 13
D gene: -
clone size: once
V gene: TRBV6-1
CDR3 protein: CAGWDGNNYGYTF
CDR3 DNA: TGTGCCGGGTGGGACGGCAATAACTATGGCTACACCTTC

J gene: TRBJ2-7
CDR3 length: 15
D gene: -
clone size: -
V gene: TRBV11-2
CDR3 protein: CASSPKFSKTYEQYF
CDR3 DNA: TGTGCCAGCAGCCCCAAGTTTTCGAAAACCTACGAGCAGTACTTC

J gene: TRBJ2-1
CDR3 length: 14
D gene: -
clone size: -
V gene: TRBV29-1
CDR3 protein: CSVVSGLAYNEQFF
CDR3 DNA: TGCAGCGTTGTTTCAGGGTTAGCCTACAATGAGCAGTTCTTC

J gene: TRBJ2-7
CDR3 length: 15
D gene: TRBD2
clone size: -
V gene: TRBV6-6
CDR3 protein: CASSYLLAGANEQYF
CDR3 DNA: TGTGCCAGCAGTTACTTGTTAGCGGGAGCAAATGAGCAGTACTTC

J gene: TRBJ1-1
CDR3 length: 14
D gene: -
clone size: -
V gene: TRBV21-1
CDR3 protein: CASSKAEGDTEAFF
CDR3 DNA: TGTGCCAGCAGCAAAGCCGAGGGGGACACTGAAGCTTTCTTT

J gene: TRBJ2-2
CDR3 length: 17
D gene: TRBD2
clone size: once
V gene: TRBV10-3
CDR3 protein: CAISEFSRGANTGELFF
CDR3 DNA: TGTGCCATCAGTGAGTTCTCGCGGGGGGCGAACACCGGGGAGCTGTTTTTT

J gene: TRBJ1-4
CDR3 length: 13
D gene: TRBD1
clone size: -
V gene: TRBV29-1
CDR3 protein: CSVEEGAREKLFF
CDR3 DNA: TGCAGCGTTGAGGAGGGGGCGCGAGAAAAACTGTTTTTT

J gene: TRBJ1-2
CDR3 length: 13
D gene: -
clone size: -
V gene: TRBV19
CDR3 protein: CASTRGHKEGYTF
CDR3 DNA: TGTGCCAGTACCCGGGGACACAAGGAGGGCTACACCTTC

J gene: TRBJ2-3
CDR3 length: 14
D gene: -
clone size: few
V gene: TRBV15
CDR3 protein: CATSRVGGTDTQYF
CDR3 DNA: TGTGCCACCAGCAGAGTGGGGGGCACAGATACGCAGTATTTT

J gene: TRBJ2-1
CDR3 length: 14
D gene: -
clone size: -
V gene: TRBV9
CDR3 protein: CASSAAGWRDEQFF
CDR3 DNA: TGTGCCAGCAGCGCCGCGGGGTGGAGGGATGAGCAGTTCTTC

J gene: TRBJ2-7
CDR3 length: 12
D gene: -
clone size: -
V gene: TRBV10-2
CDR3 protein: CASPRRTYEQYF
CDR3 DNA: TGCGCCAGCCCGCGACGTACCTACGAGCAGTACTTC

J gene: TRBJ2-5
CDR3 length: 13
D gene: TRBD2
clone size: -
V gene: TRBV6-5
CDR3 protein: CASSYGGGETQYF
CDR3 DNA: TGTGCCAGCAGTTACGGGGGGGGAGAGACCCAGTACTTC

J gene: TRBJ2-1
CDR3 length: 15
D gene: TRBD1
clone size: -
V gene: TRBV2
CDR3 protein: CASSEGQGAYNEQFF
CDR3 DNA: TGTGCCAGCAGTGAGGGGCAGGGGGCCTACAATGAGCAGTTCTTC

J gene: TRBJ1-4
CDR3 length: 15
D gene: -
clone size: -
V gene: TRBV30
CDR3 protein: CAWSVMGDGNEKLFF
CDR3 DNA: TGTGCCTGGAGTGTTATGGGAGATGGTAATGAAAAACTGTTTTTT

J gene: TRBJ2-7
CDR3 length: 13
D gene: -
clone size: -
V gene: TRBV30
CDR3 protein: CAWSVSRLYEQYF
CDR3 DNA: TGTGCCTGGAGTGTTAGTCGGCTCTACGAGCAGTACTTC

J gene: TRBJ1-1
CDR3 length: 15
D gene: -
clone size: -
V gene: TRBV4-3
CDR3 protein: CASSHRWAMNTEAFF
CDR3 DNA: TGCGCCAGCAGCCACCGTTGGGCTATGAACACTGAAGCTTTCTTT

J gene: TRBJ2-3
CDR3 length: 14
D gene: -
clone size: -
V gene: TRBV9
CDR3 protein: CASSVDGNRDTQYF
CDR3 DNA: TGTGCCAGCAGCGTAGACGGGAATCGGGATACGCAGTATTTT

J gene: TRBJ1-1
CDR3 length: 11
D gene: -
clone size: -
V gene: TRBV5-5
CDR3 protein: CASSLETEAFF
CDR3 DNA: TGTGCCAGCAGCTTGGAGACTGAAGCTTTCTTT

J gene: TRBJ2-7
CDR3 length: 12
D gene: -
clone size: -
V gene: TRBV5-6
CDR3 protein: CASSSESDEQYF
CDR3 DNA: TGTGCCAGCAGCTCGGAGTCCGACGAGCAGTACTTC

J gene: TRBJ2-7
CDR3 length: 15
D gene: TRBD2
clone size: -
V gene: TRBV5-1
CDR3 protein: CASSVETSGAYEQYF
CDR3 DNA: TGCGCCAGCAGCGTTGAGACTAGCGGTGCCTACGAGCAGTACTTC

J gene: TRBJ2-1
CDR3 length: 12
D gene: -
clone size: -
V gene: TRBV5-8
CDR3 protein: CASSLNRDPRFF
CDR3 DNA: TGTGCCAGCAGCTTGAACAGGGACCCTCGGTTCTTC

J gene: TRBJ2-7
CDR3 length: 14
D gene: TRBD1
clone size: -
V gene: TRBV27
CDR3 protein: CASSLSQGAYEQYF
CDR3 DNA: TGTGCCAGCAGTTTATCGCAGGGGGCCTACGAGCAGTACTTC

J gene: TRBJ2-7
CDR3 length: 15
D gene: TRBD1
clone size: -
V gene: TRBV18
CDR3 protein: CASSQRTGTAYEQYF
CDR3 DNA: TGTGCCAGCTCACAGCGCACCGGGACAGCCTACGAGCAGTACTTC

J gene: TRBJ2-3
CDR3 length: 16
D gene: -
clone size: -
V gene: TRBV28
CDR3 protein: CASSLTGSEYSDTQYF
CDR3 DNA: TGTGCCAGCAGTTTAACGGGGAGCGAGTATTCAGATACGCAGTATTTT

J gene: TRBJ2-7
CDR3 length: 15
D gene: -
clone size: -
V gene: TRBV7-9
CDR3 protein: CASSLMTAGTYEQYF
CDR3 DNA: TGTGCCAGCAGCTTAATGACAGCCGGAACCTACGAGCAGTACTTC

J gene: TRBJ2-7
CDR3 length: 15
D gene: -
clone size: -
V gene: TRBV27
CDR3 protein: CASSFGAGRKYEQYF
CDR3 DNA: TGTGCCAGCAGTTTCGGGGCAGGGAGGAAGTACGAGCAGTACTTC

J gene: TRBJ1-2
CDR3 length: 15
D gene: TRBD1
clone size: -
V gene: TRBV9
CDR3 protein: CASSVDGTVDYGYTF
CDR3 DNA: TGTGCCAGCAGCGTAGATGGGACAGTTGATTATGGCTACACCTTC